One sample yielded the 2 T cell receptor beta chains listed below, sequenced in a study of shared clonotypes between healthy human individuals. Sequencing was performed with immunoSEQ multiplex PCR; in TCRdb, only in-frame clones are kept and a portion is missing. The sample yields under 850,000 clones, 80% to 95% seen once. Naive CD8 cells were CD45RO-negative, positively selected for CCR7, excluding terminally differentiated effector memory CD45RA+ cells. The sequenced material came from naive CD8+ T cells sorted from blood. Source of these receptors: a man aged 30-40 years in good health.

The chain is built from TRBV7-9 and TRBJ2-3; D call uncertain. Germline loops: CDR1 SEHNR, CDR2 FQNEAQ (reference sequence). This CDR3 contains 15 residues. V was clipped by 1 base and J by 4 bases, with 12 bases between them. The CDR3 region has the DNA TGTGCCAGCAGCTTAGTTCAGTCCGGGCCAGATACGCAGTATTTT. The encoded protein is CASSLVQSGPDTQYF.

The gene calls are TRBV14 and TRBJ2-7, with D possibly TRBD2 on 6 matching bases. This CDR3 contains 15 residues. Trimming took 4 bases from V and 0 from J, leaving 13 bases between them. Germline V gene data show CDR1 as SGHDN and CDR2 as FVKESK. The CDR3 is CASSRGTLGSYEQYF. CDR3 nucleotide sequence: TGTGCCAGCAGCCGCGGGACCCTCGGCTCCTACGAGCAGTACTTC.